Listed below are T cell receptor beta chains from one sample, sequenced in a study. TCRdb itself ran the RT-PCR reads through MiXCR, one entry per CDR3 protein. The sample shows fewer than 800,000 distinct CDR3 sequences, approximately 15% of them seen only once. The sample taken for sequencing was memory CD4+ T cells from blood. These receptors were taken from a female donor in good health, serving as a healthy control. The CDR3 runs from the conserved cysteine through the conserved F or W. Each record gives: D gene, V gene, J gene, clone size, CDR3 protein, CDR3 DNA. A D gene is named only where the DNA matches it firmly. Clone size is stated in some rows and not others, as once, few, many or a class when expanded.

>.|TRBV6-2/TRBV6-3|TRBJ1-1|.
CASRNLRVGAFF
TGTGCCAGCAGGAACCTCAGGGTGGGAGCTTTCTTT
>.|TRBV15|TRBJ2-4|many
CATSRGTDNVIQYF
TGTGCCACCAGCAGAGGAACAGATAATGTCATTCAGTACTTC
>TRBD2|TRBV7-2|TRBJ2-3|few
CASTLVAGGKATQYF
TGTGCCAGCACTCTCGTAGCGGGAGGGAAGGCTACGCAGTATTTT
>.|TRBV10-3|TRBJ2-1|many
CASGTGTNEQFF
TGTGCCTCCGGGACCGGTACCAATGAGCAGTTCTTC
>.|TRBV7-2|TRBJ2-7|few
CASRWADSSYEQYF
TGTGCCAGCAGGTGGGCGGACAGTTCCTACGAGCAGTACTTC
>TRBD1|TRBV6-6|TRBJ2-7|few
CASSIDRGYEQYF
TGTGCCAGCAGTATCGACAGGGGGTACGAGCAGTACTTC
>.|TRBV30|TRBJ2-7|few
CAWSEMGWEQYF
TGTGCCTGGAGTGAAATGGGATGGGAGCAGTACTTC
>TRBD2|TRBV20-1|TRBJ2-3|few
CSAPPLAGGPDTQYF
TGCAGTGCTCCTCCGCTAGCGGGAGGACCAGATACGCAGTATTTT
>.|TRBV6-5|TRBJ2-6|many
CASSYSFTPGANVLTF
TGTGCCAGCAGTTACTCGTTCACCCCTGGGGCCAACGTCCTGACTTTC
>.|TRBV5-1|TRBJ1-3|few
CASSAGGIGDSGNTIYF
TGCGCCAGCAGTGCTGGGGGCATAGGGGACTCTGGAAACACCATATATTTT
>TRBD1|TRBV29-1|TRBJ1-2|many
CSVRQGADYGYTF
TGCAGCGTGCGACAGGGGGCTGACTATGGCTACACCTTC
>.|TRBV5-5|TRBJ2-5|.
CASSLGRWQETQYF
TGTGCCAGCAGCTTGGGCAGATGGCAGGAGACCCAGTACTTC
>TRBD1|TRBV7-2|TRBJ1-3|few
CASSLNPGTGSGNTIYF
TGTGCCAGCAGCTTAAACCCCGGGACAGGCTCTGGAAACACCATATATTTT
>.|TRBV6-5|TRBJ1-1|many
CASSYRVSTEAFF
TGTGCCAGCAGTTACAGGGTTAGCACTGAAGCTTTCTTT
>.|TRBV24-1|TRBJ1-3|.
CATRGEARDGAGNTIYF
TGTGCCACCCGCGGCGAGGCGAGGGACGGAGCTGGAAACACCATATATTTT
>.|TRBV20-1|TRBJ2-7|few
CSARIGGNPVGEQYF
TGCAGTGCTAGAATTGGTGGGAACCCGGTTGGCGAGCAGTACTTC
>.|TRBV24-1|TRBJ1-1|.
CATSDPIQAEAFF
TGTGCCACCAGTGACCCAATACAGGCTGAAGCTTTCTTT
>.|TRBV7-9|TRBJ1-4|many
CASSQNNEKLFF
TGTGCCAGCAGCCAGAATAATGAAAAACTGTTTTTT
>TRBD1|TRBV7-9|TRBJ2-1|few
CASSSQGTGGDEQFF
TGTGCCAGCAGCTCGCAAGGGACAGGGGGCGATGAGCAGTTCTTC
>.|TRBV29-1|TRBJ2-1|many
CSPHPPSSYNEQFF
TGCAGCCCCCATCCACCGAGCTCCTACAATGAGCAGTTCTTC
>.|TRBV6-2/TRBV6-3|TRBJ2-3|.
CASSEGLGQYF
TGTGCCAGCAGTGAGGGATTGGGGCAGTATTTT
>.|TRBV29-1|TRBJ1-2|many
CSVERSFGLPANYGYTF
TGCAGCGTTGAAAGAAGCTTTGGACTTCCAGCTAACTATGGCTACACCTTC
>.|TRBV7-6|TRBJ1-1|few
CASSLVLWKVPDTEAFF
TGTGCCAGCAGCTTAGTTTTATGGAAGGTCCCTGACACTGAAGCTTTCTTT
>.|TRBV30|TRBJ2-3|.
CAWTSAVNTQYF
TGTGCCTGGACCTCGGCGGTAAATACGCAGTATTTT
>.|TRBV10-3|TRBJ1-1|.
CAIRGGTESTEAFF
TGTGCCATCAGAGGGGGGACGGAGAGCACTGAAGCTTTCTTT
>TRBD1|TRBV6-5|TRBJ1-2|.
CASSYQGVQTNYGYTF
TGTGCCAGCAGTTACCAGGGGGTCCAGACTAACTATGGCTACACCTTC
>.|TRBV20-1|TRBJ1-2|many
CSARGQGIPHF
TGCAGTGCTAGAGGGCAGGGGATACCCCACTTC
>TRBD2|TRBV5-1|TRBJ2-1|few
CASRLTSGFYNEQFF
TGCGCCAGCAGATTGACTAGCGGATTTTACAATGAGCAGTTCTTC
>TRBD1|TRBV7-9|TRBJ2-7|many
CASSPGQNYEQYF
TGTGCCAGCAGCCCGGGACAGAACTACGAGCAGTACTTC
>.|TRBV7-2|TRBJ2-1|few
CASSLARASPTSEQFF
TGTGCCAGCAGCTTAGCGAGGGCTAGCCCCACTTCTGAGCAGTTCTTC
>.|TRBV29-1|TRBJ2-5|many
CSAYQETQYF
TGCAGCGCCTACCAAGAGACCCAGTACTTC
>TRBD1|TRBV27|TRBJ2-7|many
CASSPSVGQGNEQYF
TGTGCCAGCAGTCCCTCGGTGGGACAGGGGAACGAGCAGTACTTC
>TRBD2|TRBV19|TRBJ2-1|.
CASSRTTSGISYNEQFF
TGTGCCAGTAGTCGGACTACTAGCGGAATATCTTACAATGAGCAGTTCTTC
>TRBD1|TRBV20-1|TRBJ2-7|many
CSASHRGQNSYEQYF
TGCAGTGCTTCTCACCGGGGACAGAATTCCTACGAGCAGTACTTC
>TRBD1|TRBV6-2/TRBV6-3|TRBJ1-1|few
CASSLRPTGDTEAFF
TGTGCCAGCAGTTTGCGCCCGACAGGGGACACTGAAGCTTTCTTT
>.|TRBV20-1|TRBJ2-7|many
CSARDREGTHEQYF
TGCAGTGCTAGGGATAGAGAGGGGACCCACGAGCAGTACTTC
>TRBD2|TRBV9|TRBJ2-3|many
CASSAQPSGSTDTQYF
TGTGCCAGCAGCGCACAACCTAGCGGCAGCACAGATACGCAGTATTTT
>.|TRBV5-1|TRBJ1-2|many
CASSFDGDYGYTF
TGCGCCAGCAGCTTTGACGGGGACTATGGCTACACCTTC
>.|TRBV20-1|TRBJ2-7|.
CSANSAGSYEQYF
TGCAGTGCTAATTCGGCGGGAAGCTACGAGCAGTACTTC
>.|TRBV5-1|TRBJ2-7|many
CASSVQGYEQYF
TGTGCCAGCAGCGTCCAGGGGTACGAGCAGTACTTC
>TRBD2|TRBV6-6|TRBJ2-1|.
CASTRTSSSEQFF
TGTGCCAGCACTAGGACTAGCTCGTCTGAGCAGTTCTTC
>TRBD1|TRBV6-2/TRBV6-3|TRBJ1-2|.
CASRGQDFYGYTF
TGTGCCAGCAGAGGACAGGACTTCTATGGCTACACCTTC
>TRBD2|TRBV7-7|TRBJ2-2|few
CASSLERGAGELFF
TGTGCCAGCAGCTTAGAGCGGGGGGCCGGGGAGCTGTTTTTT